This TCR beta chain was identified in a study of CD8 T cells in ankylosing spondylitis. Overall study results and limits: Eight highly homologous variants formed a TCR beta motif that appeared characteristic of ankylosing spondylitis blood. Reports say disease-linked clones showed up significantly more in matched ankylosing spondylitis synovial fluid.

Germline lookup yields CDR1 DFQATT and CDR2 SNEGSKA (reference sequence). Deletions cut 4 bases from V and 8 bases from J, with 11 bases between. The CDR3 is made up of 11 amino acids. This clonotype was seen repeatedly, ten times or more. The antigen is undetermined. 5'-RACE, quantitative and with molecular barcodes, yielded the TCR beta libraries. TCRdb independently ran MiXCR on the 5' RACE reads; one entry per CDR3 protein. The profile shows over 200,000 distinct CDR3 sequences, about 11% of them singletons. The source material was blood, either unsorted or a sorted T cell fraction (not recorded which). The V call is TRBV20-1, the J call TRBJ1-2; TRBD1 is a possible D gene (5 bases). The source of this sequence is a male donor with ankylosing spondylitis or in good health (not recorded which). This CDR3 is CSATQGYGYTF. CDR3 coding DNA: TGCAGTGCTACGCAGGGATACGGCTACACCTTC.